These 10 T cell receptor beta chains were sequenced from one sample in a study of T-cell memory formation after mild COVID-19. TCRdb called the 5' RACE reads again in MiXCR, with one record for every CDR3 protein. The table shows 140,000 or so distinct CDR3 sequences, with roughly 21% occurring only once. Sequenced: PBMCs or a T cell subset sorted from them (not recorded which). These receptor sequences come from an adult woman who had mild COVID-19 (a few samples of this study predate the infection). Cell type and time point are not known.

The CDR3 DNA reads TGTGCCAGCAGCCTAGGGGGACAGGGGGCCTCTGAAGCTTTCTTT. Translating gives CASSLGGQGASEAFF. The genes are TRBV3-1 and TRBJ1-1; TRBD1 agrees at 12 bases. Germline CDR1 LGHDT, CDR2 YNNKEL (reference sequence). J gave up 6 bases and V 4 bases, and 6 bases lay outside the gene matches. The CDR3 contains 15 residues.

This clonotype was counted at least ten times. J is TRBJ2-3 and V is TRBV30; 8 bases match TRBD2. Germline values: CDR1 GTSNPN, CDR2 SVGIG (reference sequence). V was pared by 4 bases and J by 5 bases, with 5 bases of the junction left unmatched. The CDR3 extends over 13 amino acids. The CDR3 coding sequence is TGTGCCTGGACCCAGCGGGAGCGAGATACGCAGTATTTT. Protein sequence: CAWTQRERDTQYF.

This clonotype was seen more than once but under ten times. The J gene is TRBJ2-7, the V gene TRBV15, with unresolved D. V shed 1 base and J shed 5 bases, with 6 bases lying between them. Germline V CDR1 and CDR2: LNHNV, YYDKDF (reference sequence). CDR3 size: 12 residues. CDR3 sequence (DNA): TGTGCCACCAGCAGAGCACTAAACGAGCAGTACTTC. It encodes CATSRALNEQYF. Together with reference TRBV15 and TRBJ2-7, the CDR3 gives the full variable domain: DAMVIQNPRYQVTQFGKPVTLSCSQTLNHNVMYWYQQKSSQAPKLLFHYYDKDFNNEADTPDNFQSRRPNTSFCFLDIRSPGLGDTAMYLCATSRALNEQYFGPGTRLTVT.

This clonotype was detected a few times. The rearrangement links TRBV9 to TRBJ1-2, with 8 positions matching TRBD1. This CDR3 has 14 residues. The V gene's germline CDR1 is SGDLS and CDR2 YYNGEE. V lost 3 bases and J lost 4; bases outside the gene matches: 5. In DNA form, the CDR3 reads TGTGCCAGCAGCGCTCGACAGGGGAGCTATGGCTACACCTTC. Its translation is CASSARQGSYGYTF.

This clonotype was seen at least ten times. The J gene is TRBJ2-2, the V gene TRBV7-2; no definite D call. Germline V gene sequence: CDR1 SGHTA, CDR2 FQGNSA. V was trimmed by 2 bases and J by 1 base, leaving 8 bases between them. The CDR3 contains 15 residues. The CDR3 loop is CASSLIPQNTGELFF. Here the CDR3 DNA reads TGTGCCAGCAGCTTAATCCCTCAGAACACCGGGGAGCTGTTTTTT.

CDR3 sequence (DNA): TGTGCCAGCTCACCACCGGCCACGGGACTCTCTGGAAACACCATATATTTT. Translation gives CASSPPATGLSGNTIYF. The chain couples TRBV18 to TRBJ1-3, with a possible D match to TRBD1 (5 bases). V lost 0 bases to trimming and J lost 0 bases, with 12 bases between them. Looked up from germline, CDR1 is KGHSH and CDR2 is LQKENI. This CDR3 spans 17 amino acids.

The table lists this clonotype with a few counts. The chain links TRBV6-1 to TRBJ2-5; 9 nucleotides agree with TRBD2. CDR1 is MNHNS, CDR2 SASEGT, per germline. V lost 7 bases and J lost 4; bases outside the gene matches: 10. CDR3 size: 15 residues. DNA of the CDR3: TGTGCCAGCACACGGGCTAGCGGGGTTTCAGAGACCCAGTACTTC. Translating it yields CASTRASGVSETQYF.

This clonotype was found many times. The J gene is TRBJ1-3, the V gene TRBV7-9; D uncertain. The CDR3 loop spans 15 amino acids. Germline values: CDR1 SEHNR, CDR2 FQNEAQ (reference sequence). V shed 1 base and J shed 0 bases, with 7 bases lying between them. This CDR3 is CASSLGANSGNTIYF. CDR3 nucleotides: TGTGCCAGCAGCTTAGGCGCGAACTCTGGAAACACCATATATTTT. The whole variable domain, filled in from reference TRBV7-9 and TRBJ1-3, reads DTGVSQNPRHKITKRGQNVTFRCDPISEHNRLYWYRQTLGQGPEFLTYFQNEAQLEKSRLLSDRFSAERPKGSFSTLEIQRTEQGDSAMYLCASSLGANSGNTIYFGEGSWLTVV.

This clonotype appeared a few times. V gene TRBV3-1 combines with J gene TRBJ1-2; 11 nucleotides match TRBD1. The CDR3 has 15 residues. From germline, CDR1 is LGHDT and CDR2 YNNKEL (reference sequence). V lost 4 bases and J lost 4; bases outside the gene matches: 5. The CDR3 protein is CASSRGQGAGYGYTF. Written as DNA, the CDR3 is TGTGCCAGCAGCCGAGGACAGGGGGCCGGCTATGGCTACACCTTC. Looking up the rest from reference TRBV3-1 and TRBJ1-2 gives the full variable domain: DTAVSQTPKYLVTQMGNDKSIKCEQNLGHDTMYWYKQDSKKFLKIMFSYNNKELIINETVPNRFSPKSPDKAHLNLHINSLELGDSAVYFCASSRGQGAGYGYTFGSGTRLTVV.

As for this clonotype: Being one base from a much bigger clone, this may be a read error. The chain links TRBV6-5 to TRBJ2-3; D is perhaps TRBD1 (6 bases). This CDR3 has 14 residues. Trimming removed 4 bases from V and 2 bases from J, with 10 bases in between. Per the germline V gene, CDR1 is MNHEY and CDR2 is SVGAGI. The CDR3 DNA is TGTGCCAGCAGTTTCCGACAGGCCACAGATACGCAGTATTTT. Amino acids: CASSFRQATDTQYF.